Below, 6 T cell receptor beta chains from the same sample are listed, as sequenced in a study of metastatic and nonmetastatic thyroid tumors (dated by TCRdb to the early 2020s). Before undergoing thyroid surgery, none of the patients had been given any kind of treatment. The method was PCR. The sample was run on an Illumina HiSeq 4000. The raw public reads went through TCRdb reprocessing: fastp at Q25, MiXCR clone calling, in-frame beta chains kept. The sample data list tens of thousands of clones, and approximately 18% of these were observed just once. The biggest ten clones account for 6.2% of the sample. Sequencing was carried out using blood. These TCRs come from a male donor with papillary thyroid cancer or a benign thyroid nodule (not recorded which). Some clones in this sample may be carry-over from other donors' samples.

This clone is categorized as medium-sized. The chain has TRBV7-3 and TRBJ1-5, with D hard to call. Germline CDR1 SGHTA, CDR2 FQGTGA. The CDR3 sequence is 13 residues long. V was shortened by 2 bases and J by 5 bases, with 7 bases between the two germline ends. The CDR3 DNA sequence: TGTGCCAGCAGCTTACAGAAGGATCAGCCCCAGCATTTT. Translation: CASSLQKDQPQHF.

This clone came up many times. J is TRBJ1-4 and V is TRBV2; D is undetermined. V lost 8 bases, J lost 4 bases, and 23 bases lay in between. CDR1 is SNHLY, CDR2 FYNNEI, per germline. The CDR3 is 17 residues long. CDR3: CASRRGNSPLNNEKLFF. In DNA form, the CDR3 reads TGTGCCAGCCGAAGAGGGAACAGCCCCTTGAATAATGAAAAACTGTTTTTT.

CDR3 protein: CASSLALAGRNTGELFF. CDR3 DNA sequence: TGCGCCAGCAGCTTGGCTCTAGCGGGGCGTAACACCGGGGAGCTGTTTTTT. The rearrangement joins TRBV5-1 to TRBJ2-2; 9 bases agree with TRBD2. From germline, CDR1 is SGHRS and CDR2 YFSETQ. Germline trimming cut 0 bases from V and 2 bases from J; bases unmatched to any gene: 5. CDR3 size: 17 residues.

This clone was detected many times. The chain links TRBV3-1 to TRBJ2-6; 11 positions agree with TRBD2. Trimming at V came to 1 base and at J to 0 bases, leaving 2 bases not matched to a gene. Germline V CDR1 and CDR2: LGHDT, YNNKEL (reference sequence). The CDR3 spans 18 residues. The CDR3 region is CASSQVLAGDSGANVLTF. CDR3 sequence (DNA): TGTGCCAGCAGCCAAGTACTAGCGGGGGACTCTGGGGCCAACGTCCTGACTTTC.

This clone was observed at least ten times. The chain has TRBV2 and TRBJ2-4, with a tentative D call TRBD1 (5 bases). Germline V gene lookup returns CDR1 SNHLY and CDR2 FYNNEI. Trimming removed 6 bases at V and 0 bases at J, with 9 bases between. CDR3 length equals 14 residues. The chain's CDR3 is CASRTGLAKNIQYF. In DNA, the CDR3 is TGTGCCAGCAGAACAGGCTTAGCCAAAAACATTCAGTACTTC.

In this sample, this clone turned up many times. The genes are TRBV25-1 and TRBJ2-3; D is uncertain. The CDR3 covers 15 residues. V was pared by 6 bases and J by 3 bases, with 16 bases between. Germline CDR1 is MGHDK and CDR2 is SYGVNS. CDR3 bases: TGTGCCAGCAGCCCCTCCCTAAGGAAGACAGATACGCAGTATTTT. It is translated as CASSPSLRKTDTQYF.